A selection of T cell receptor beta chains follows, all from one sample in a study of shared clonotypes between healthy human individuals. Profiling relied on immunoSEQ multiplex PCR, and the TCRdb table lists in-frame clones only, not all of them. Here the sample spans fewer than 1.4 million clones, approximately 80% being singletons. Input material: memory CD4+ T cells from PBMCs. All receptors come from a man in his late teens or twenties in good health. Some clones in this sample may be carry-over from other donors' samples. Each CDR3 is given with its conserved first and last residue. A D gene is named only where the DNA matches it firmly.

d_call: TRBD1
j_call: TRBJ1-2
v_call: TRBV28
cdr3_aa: CASSLGQGQGYTF

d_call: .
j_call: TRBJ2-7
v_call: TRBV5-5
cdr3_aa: CASSLTLYEQYF

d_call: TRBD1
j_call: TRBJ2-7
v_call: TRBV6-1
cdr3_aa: CASRGGTGDYYEQYF

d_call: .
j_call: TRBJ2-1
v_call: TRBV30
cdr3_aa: CAWERGLDSRWEYEQFF

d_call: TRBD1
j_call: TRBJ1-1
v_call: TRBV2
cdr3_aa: CASTDRGGHTEAFF

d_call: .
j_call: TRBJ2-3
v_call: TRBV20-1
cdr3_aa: CSATLSDTQYF

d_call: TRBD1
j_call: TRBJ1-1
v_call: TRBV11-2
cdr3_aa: CASSLRQGEVYTEAFF

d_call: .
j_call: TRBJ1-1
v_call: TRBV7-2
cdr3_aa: CASSLVVTANTEAFF

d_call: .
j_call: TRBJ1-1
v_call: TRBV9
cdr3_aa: CASSVGAFSMNTEAFF

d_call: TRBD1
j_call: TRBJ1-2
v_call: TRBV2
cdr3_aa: CASSPPGQALSGYTF

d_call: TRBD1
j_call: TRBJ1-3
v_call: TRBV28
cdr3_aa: CASTPSRDRAGNTIYF

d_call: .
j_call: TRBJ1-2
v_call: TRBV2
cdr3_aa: CASSEGLLPNLKYGYTF

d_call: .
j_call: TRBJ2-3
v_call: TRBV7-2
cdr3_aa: CASSQHRDTQYF

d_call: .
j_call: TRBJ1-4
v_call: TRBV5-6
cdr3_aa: CASSLATQGPGEKLFF

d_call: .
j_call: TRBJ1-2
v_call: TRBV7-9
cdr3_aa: CASSFNEYGYTF

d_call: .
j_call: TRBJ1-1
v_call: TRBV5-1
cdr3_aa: CASSWGTMSEAFF

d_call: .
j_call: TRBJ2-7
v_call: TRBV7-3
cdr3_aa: CASSWTGIHSYEQYF

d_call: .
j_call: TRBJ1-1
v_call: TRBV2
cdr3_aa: CASDVDRNTEAFF

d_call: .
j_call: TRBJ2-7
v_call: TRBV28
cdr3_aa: CATGGRSYEQYF

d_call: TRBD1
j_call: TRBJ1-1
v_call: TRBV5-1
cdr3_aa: CASRAPGGESTEAFF

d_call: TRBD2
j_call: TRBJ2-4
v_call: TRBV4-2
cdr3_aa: CASSQADGRAKNIQYF

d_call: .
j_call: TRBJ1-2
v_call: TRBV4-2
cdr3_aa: CASSQWGGADYGYTF

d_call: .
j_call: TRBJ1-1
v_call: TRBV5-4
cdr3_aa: CASSRQSGTEAFF

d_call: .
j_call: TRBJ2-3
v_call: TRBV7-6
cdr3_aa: CASSLAGAGSSTDTQYF

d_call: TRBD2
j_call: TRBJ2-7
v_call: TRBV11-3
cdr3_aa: CASSRLAGGEQYF

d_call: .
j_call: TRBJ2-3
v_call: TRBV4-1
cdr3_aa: CASSQDLTGKLDTQYF

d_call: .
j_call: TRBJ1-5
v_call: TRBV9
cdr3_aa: CASSVGYTDQPQHF

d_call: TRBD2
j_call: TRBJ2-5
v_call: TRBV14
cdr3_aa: CASASGGSAVETQYF

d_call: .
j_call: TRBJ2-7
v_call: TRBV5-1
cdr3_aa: CASSLGGSSSYEQYF

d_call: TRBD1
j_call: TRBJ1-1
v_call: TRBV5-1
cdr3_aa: CASSLRTGGNTEAFF

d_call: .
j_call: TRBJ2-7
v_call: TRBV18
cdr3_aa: CASSPWDAHYEQYF

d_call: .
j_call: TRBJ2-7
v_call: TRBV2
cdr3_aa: CASTGTSPSYEQYF

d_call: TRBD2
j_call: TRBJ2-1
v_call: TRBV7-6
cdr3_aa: CASSSYSGRAGSEQFF

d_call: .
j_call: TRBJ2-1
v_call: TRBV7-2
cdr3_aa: CASSLLNWEGEQFF

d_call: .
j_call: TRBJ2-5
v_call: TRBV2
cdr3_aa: CASSGQEKETQYF

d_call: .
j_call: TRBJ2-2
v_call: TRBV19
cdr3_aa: CASRTFGQNTGELFF

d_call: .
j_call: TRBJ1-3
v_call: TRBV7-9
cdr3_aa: CASSESLASIYF

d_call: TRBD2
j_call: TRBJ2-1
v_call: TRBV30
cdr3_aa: CAWIRSGRESYNEQFF

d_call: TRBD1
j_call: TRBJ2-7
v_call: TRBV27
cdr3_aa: CASSPWDRVHEQYF

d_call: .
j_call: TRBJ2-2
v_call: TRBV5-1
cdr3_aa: CASSLASSPSGELFF

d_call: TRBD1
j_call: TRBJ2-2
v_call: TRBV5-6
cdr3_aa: CASSFDRGDTGELFF

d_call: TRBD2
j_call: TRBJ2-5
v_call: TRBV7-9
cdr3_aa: CASSRTRTETQYF

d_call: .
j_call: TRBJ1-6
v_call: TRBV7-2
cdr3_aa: CASSLLSGIVNSPLHF

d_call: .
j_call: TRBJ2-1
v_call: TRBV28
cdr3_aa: CASRIGGSYKSSYNEQFF